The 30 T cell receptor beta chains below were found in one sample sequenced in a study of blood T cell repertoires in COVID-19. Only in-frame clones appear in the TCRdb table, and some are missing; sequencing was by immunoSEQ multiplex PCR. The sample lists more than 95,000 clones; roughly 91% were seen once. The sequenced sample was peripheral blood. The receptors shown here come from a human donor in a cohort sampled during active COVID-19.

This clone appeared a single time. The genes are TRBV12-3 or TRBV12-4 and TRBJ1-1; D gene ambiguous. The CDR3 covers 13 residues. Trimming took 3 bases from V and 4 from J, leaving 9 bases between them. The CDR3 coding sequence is TGTGCCAGCAGTTTCGGGGAGTCCACTGAAGCTTTCTTT. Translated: CASSFGESTEAFF.

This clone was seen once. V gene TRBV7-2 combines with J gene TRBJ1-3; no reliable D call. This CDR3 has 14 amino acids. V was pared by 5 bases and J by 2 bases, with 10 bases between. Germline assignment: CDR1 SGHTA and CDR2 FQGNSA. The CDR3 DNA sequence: TGTGCCAGCAGCCCCCTCCGTGCTGGAAACACCATATATTTT. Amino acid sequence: CASSPLRAGNTIYF.

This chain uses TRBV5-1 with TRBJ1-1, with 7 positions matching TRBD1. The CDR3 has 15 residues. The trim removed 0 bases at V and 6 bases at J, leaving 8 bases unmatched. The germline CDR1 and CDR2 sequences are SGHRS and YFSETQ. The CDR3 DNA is TGCGCCAGCAGCTTGGCCCCAGGGGGGTCTTCTGAAGCTTTCTTT. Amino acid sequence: CASSLAPGGSSEAFF. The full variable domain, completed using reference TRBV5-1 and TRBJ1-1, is KAGVTQTPRYLIKTRGQQVTLSCSPISGHRSVSWYQQTPGQGLQFLFEYFSETQRNKGNFPGRFSGRQFSNSRSEMNVSTLELGDSALYLCASSLAPGGSSEAFFGQGTRLTVV.

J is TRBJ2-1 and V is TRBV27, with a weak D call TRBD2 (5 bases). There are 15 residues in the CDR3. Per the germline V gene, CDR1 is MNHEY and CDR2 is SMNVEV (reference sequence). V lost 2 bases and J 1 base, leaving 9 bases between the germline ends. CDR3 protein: CASSLEGTSYNEQFF. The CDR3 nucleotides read TGTGCCAGCAGTTTAGAGGGTACGTCCTACAATGAGCAGTTCTTC.

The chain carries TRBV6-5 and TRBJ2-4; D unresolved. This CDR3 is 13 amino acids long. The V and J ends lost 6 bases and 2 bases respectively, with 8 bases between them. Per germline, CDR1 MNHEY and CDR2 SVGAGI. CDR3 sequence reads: CASRQAPKNIQYF. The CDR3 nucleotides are TGTGCCAGCAGGCAGGCCCCCAAAAACATTCAGTACTTC.

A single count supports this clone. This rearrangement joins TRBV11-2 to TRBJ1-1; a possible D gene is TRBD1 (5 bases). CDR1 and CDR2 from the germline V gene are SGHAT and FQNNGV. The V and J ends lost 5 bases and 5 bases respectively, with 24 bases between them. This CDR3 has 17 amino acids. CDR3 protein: CASSVNAPGLVRTEAFF. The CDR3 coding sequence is TGTGCCAGCAGCGTAAATGCACCAGGGTTAGTAAGGACTGAAGCTTTCTTT.

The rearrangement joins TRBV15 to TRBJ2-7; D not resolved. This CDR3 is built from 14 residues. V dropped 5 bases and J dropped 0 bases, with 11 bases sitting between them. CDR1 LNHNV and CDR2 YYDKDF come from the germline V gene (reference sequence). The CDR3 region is CATSLTESSYEQYF. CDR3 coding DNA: TGTGCCACCAGCCTGACTGAGAGCTCCTACGAGCAGTACTTC.

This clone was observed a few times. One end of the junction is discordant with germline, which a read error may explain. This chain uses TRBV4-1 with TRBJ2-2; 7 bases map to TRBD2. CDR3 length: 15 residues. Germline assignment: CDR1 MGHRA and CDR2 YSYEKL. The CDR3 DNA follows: TGCGCCAGCAGCCGAGAAGTAGCGGGCGCCGGGGCGCTGTTTTTT. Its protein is CASSREVAGAGALFF.

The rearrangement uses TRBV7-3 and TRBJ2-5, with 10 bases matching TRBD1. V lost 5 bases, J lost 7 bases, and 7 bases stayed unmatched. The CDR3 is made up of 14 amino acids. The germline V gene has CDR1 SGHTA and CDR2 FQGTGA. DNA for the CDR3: TGTGCCAGCAGCCCTAGACAGGGGGCGGGGACCCAGTACTTC. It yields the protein CASSPRQGAGTQYF.

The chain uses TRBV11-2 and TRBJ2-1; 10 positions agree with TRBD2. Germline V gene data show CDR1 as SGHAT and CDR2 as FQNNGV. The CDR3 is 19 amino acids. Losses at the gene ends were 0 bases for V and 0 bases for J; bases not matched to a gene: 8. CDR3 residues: CASSLDHLAGVSSYNEQFF. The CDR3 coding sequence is TGTGCCAGCAGCTTAGATCACCTAGCGGGAGTGAGCTCCTACAATGAGCAGTTCTTC.

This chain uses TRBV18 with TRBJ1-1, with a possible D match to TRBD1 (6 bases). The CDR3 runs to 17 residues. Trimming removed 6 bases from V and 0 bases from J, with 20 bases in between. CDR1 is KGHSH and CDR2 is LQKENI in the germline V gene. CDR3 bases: TGTGCCAGCTCCCCTCGGATAACCGGGACAATGAACACTGAAGCTTTCTTT. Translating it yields CASSPRITGTMNTEAFF.

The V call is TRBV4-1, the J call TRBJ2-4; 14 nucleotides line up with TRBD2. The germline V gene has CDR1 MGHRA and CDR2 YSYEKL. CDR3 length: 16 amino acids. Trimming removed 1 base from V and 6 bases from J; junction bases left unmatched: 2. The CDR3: CASSQAGTSGRNIQYF. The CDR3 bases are TGCGCCAGCAGCCAAGCCGGGACTAGCGGGAGAAACATTCAGTACTTC.

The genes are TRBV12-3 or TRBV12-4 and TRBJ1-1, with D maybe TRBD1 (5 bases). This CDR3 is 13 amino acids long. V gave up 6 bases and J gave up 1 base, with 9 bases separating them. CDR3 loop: CASRGLPNTEAFF. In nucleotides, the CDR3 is TGTGCCAGCAGGGGACTGCCGAACACTGAAGCTTTCTTT.

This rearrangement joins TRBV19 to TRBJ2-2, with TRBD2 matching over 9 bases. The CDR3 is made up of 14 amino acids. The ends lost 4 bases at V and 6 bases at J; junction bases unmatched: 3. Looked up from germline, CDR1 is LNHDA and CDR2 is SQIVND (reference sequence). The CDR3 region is CASSKGTSPGELFF. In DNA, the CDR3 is TGTGCCAGTAGTAAAGGGACTAGCCCCGGGGAGCTGTTTTTT.

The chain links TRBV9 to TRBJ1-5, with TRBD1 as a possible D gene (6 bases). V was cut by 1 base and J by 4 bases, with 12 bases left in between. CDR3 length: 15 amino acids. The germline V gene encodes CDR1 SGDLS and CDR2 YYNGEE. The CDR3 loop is CASSVSGAVNQPQHF. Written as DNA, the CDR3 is TGTGCCAGCAGCGTATCAGGGGCTGTTAATCAGCCCCAGCATTTT.

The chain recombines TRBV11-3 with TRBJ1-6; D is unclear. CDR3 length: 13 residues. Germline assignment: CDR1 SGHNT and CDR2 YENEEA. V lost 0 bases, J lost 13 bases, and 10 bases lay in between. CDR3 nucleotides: TGTGCCAGCAGCTTAGAGGAGGCAAATCCCCTCCACTTT. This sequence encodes CASSLEEANPLHF.

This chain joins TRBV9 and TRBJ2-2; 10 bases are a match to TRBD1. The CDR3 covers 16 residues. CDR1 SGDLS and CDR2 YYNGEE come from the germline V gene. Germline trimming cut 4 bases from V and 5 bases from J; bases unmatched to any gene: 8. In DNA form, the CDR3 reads TGTGCCAGCAGCTTTCGGACAGGGGGAGGGACCGGGGAGCTGTTTTTT. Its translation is CASSFRTGGGTGELFF.

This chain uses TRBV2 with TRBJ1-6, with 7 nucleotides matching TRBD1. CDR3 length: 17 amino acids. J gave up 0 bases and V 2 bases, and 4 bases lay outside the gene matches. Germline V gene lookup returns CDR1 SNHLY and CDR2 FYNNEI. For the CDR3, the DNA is TGTGCCAGCAGTGAAACAGGGGCAGGCTCCTATAATTCACCCCTCCACTTT. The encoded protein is CASSETGAGSYNSPLHF.

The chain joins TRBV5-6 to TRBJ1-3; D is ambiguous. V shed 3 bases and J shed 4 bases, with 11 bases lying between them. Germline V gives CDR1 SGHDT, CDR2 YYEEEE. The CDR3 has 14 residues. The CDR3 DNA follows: TGTGCCAGCAGCTCCGGAGCCTGGGGAAACACCATATATTTT. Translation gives CASSSGAWGNTIYF.

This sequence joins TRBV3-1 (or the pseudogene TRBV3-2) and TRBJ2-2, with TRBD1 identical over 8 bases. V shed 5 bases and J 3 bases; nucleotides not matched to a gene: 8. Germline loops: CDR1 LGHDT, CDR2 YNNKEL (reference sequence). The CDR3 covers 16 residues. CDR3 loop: CASSRRQGWDTGELFF. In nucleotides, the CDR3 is TGTGCCAGCAGCAGGAGACAGGGGTGGGACACCGGGGAGCTGTTTTTT.

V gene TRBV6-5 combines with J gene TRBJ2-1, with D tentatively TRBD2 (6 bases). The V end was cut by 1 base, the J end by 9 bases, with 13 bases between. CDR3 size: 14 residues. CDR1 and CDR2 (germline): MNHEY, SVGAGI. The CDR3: CASSYFGLAIEQFF. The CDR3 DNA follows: TGTGCCAGCAGTTACTTCGGGCTAGCGATTGAGCAGTTCTTC.

CDR3 protein: CASSQASGGRNEQFF. The CDR3 DNA sequence: TGTGCCAGCAGCCAAGCGTCAGGGGGCCGCAATGAGCAGTTCTTC. This chain uses TRBV3-1 (or the pseudogene TRBV3-2) with TRBJ2-1, with 8 positions matching TRBD1. CDR3 length: 15 residues. Germline values: CDR1 LGHDT, CDR2 YNNKEL (reference sequence). J was trimmed by 6 bases and V by 1 base; bases with no gene match: 5.

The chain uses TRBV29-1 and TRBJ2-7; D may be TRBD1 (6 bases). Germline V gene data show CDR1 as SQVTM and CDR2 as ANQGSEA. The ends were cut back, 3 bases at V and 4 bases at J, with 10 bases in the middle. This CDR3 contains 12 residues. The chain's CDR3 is CSVEGAGYEQYF. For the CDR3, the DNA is TGCAGCGTTGAGGGGGCGGGTTACGAGCAGTACTTC.

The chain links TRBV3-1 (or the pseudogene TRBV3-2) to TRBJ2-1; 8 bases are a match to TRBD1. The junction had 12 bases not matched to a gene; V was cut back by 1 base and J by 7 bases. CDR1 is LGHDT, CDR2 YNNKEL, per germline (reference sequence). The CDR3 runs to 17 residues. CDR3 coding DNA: TGTGCCAGCAGCCAAGGAACAGGGGGGTTTTCGGGTAATGAGCAGTTCTTC. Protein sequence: CASSQGTGGFSGNEQFF.

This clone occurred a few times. The CDR3 sequence: CAISELTSGSPYEQYF. The CDR3 DNA is TGTGCCATCAGTGAGCTAACTAGCGGGAGCCCCTACGAGCAGTACTTC. The chain employs TRBV10-3 and TRBJ2-7; TRBD2 agrees at 11 bases. This CDR3 contains 16 residues. Per the germline V gene, CDR1 is ENHRY and CDR2 is SYGVKD. The trim removed 2 bases at V and 2 bases at J, leaving 5 bases unmatched.

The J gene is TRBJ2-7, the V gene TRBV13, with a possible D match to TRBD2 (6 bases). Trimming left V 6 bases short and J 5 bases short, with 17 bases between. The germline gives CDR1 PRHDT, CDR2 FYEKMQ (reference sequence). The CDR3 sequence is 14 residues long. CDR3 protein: CASRLWGTGHEQYF. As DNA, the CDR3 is TGTGCCAGCAGACTATGGGGGACTGGCCACGAGCAGTACTTC.

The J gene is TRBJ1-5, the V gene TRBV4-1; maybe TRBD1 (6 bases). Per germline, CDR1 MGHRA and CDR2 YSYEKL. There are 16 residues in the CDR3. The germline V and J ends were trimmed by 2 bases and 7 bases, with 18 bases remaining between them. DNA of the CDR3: TGCGCCAGCAGCCAAAACCCGGGGGGCGTCGAGCAGCCCCAGCATTTT. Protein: CASSQNPGGVEQPQHF.

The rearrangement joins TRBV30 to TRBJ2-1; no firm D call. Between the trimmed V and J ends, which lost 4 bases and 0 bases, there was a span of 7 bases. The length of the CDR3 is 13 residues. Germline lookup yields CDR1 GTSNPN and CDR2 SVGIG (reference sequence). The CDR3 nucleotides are TGTGCCTGGATGGAGAGCTCCTACAATGAGCAGTTCTTC. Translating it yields CAWMESSYNEQFF. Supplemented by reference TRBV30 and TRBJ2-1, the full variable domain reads SQTIHQWPATLVQPVGSPLSLECTVEGTSNPNLYWYRQAAGRGLQLLFYSVGIGQISSEVPQNLSASRPQDRQFILSSKKLLLSDSGFYLCAWMESSYNEQFFGPGTRLTVL.

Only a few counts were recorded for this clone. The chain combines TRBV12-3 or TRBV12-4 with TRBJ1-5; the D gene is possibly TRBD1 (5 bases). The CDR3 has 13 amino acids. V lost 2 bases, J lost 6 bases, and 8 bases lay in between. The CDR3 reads CASSLMGGQPQHF. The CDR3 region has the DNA TGTGCCAGCAGTTTAATGGGGGGTCAGCCCCAGCATTTT.

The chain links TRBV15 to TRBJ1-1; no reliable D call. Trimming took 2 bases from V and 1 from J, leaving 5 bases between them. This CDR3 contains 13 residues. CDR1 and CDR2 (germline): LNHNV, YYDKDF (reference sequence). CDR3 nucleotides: TGTGCCACCAGCAGAAAAGCGAACACTGAAGCTTTCTTT. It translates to CATSRKANTEAFF. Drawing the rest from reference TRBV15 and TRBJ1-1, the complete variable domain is DAMVIQNPRYQVTQFGKPVTLSCSQTLNHNVMYWYQQKSSQAPKLLFHYYDKDFNNEADTPDNFQSRRPNTSFCFLDIRSPGLGDTAMYLCATSRKANTEAFFGQGTRLTVV.